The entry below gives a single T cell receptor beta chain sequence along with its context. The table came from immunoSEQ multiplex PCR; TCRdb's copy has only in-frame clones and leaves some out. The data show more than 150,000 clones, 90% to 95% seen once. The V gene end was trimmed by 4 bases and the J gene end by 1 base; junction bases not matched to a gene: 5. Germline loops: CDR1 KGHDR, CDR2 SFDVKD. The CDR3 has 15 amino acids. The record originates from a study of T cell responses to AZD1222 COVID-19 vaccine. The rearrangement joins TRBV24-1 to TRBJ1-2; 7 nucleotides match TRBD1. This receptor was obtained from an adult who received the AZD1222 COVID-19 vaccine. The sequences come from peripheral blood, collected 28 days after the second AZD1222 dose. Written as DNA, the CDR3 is TGTGCCACCAGTGAAGGGGACAGCAATAACTATGGCTACACCTTC. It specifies CATSEGDSNNYGYTF.